This T cell receptor beta chain was identified in a study of blood T cells in healthy people across ages. Study-level findings and limits: Estimated diversity across one million T cells was deemed an underestimate. Unsorted PBMC input precluded a conclusive naive versus antigen-experienced comparison. Age advanced and TCR beta diversity per million T cells fell, roughly linearly.

Only a few counts were recorded for this clonotype. Its antigen is not known. With a J-beta primer mix and a sample-barcoded 5' primer, a second PCR ran 7 to 11 cycles. TCRdb ran MiXCR on the 5' RACE reads and lists one entry per CDR3 protein. The sample holds some 710,000 distinct CDR3 sequences, about 20% seen once. J was trimmed by 1 base and V by 5 bases; bases with no gene match: 3. CDR1 and CDR2 (germline): SEHNR, FQNEAQ (reference sequence). The CDR3 runs to 16 residues. This chain joins TRBV7-9 and TRBJ2-5; 14 nucleotides agree with TRBD2. The clonotype comes from a man between 65 and 85 years old in good health. The sequencing sample was made of blood. The DNA of the CDR3 is TGTGCCAGCAGCCCAGGGACTAGCGGGGGCCAAGAGACCCAGTACTTC. Translating it yields CASSPGTSGGQETQYF.